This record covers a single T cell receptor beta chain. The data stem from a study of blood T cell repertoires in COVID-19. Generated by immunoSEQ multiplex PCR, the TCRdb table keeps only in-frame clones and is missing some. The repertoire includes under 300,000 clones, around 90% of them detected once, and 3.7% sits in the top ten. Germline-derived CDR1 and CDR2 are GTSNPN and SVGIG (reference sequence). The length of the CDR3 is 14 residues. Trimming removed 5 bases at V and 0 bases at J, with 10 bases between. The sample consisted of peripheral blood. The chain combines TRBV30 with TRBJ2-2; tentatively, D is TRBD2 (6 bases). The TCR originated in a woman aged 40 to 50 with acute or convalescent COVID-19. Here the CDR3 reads CAWEDYSNTGELFF. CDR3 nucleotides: TGTGCCTGGGAGGACTATTCGAACACCGGGGAGCTGTTTTTT.